Shown below are 20 T cell receptor beta chains from a single sample sequenced in a study of cytotoxic CD8 clonotypes in ibrutinib-treated CLL. The protocol was immunoSEQ multiplex PCR, while the TCRdb copy is restricted to in-frame clones and leaves out a portion. The sample consists of tens of thousands of clones, about 86% of them appearing once. The sequences come from PBMCs, collected before ibrutinib treatment. Receptor source: a human donor with chronic lymphocytic leukemia.

DNA of the CDR3: TGTGCCAGCAGCGTAGATGGGACACCTACTTACGAGCAGTACTTC. It translates to CASSVDGTPTYEQYF. This chain joins TRBV9 and TRBJ2-7; possibly TRBD1 for D (6 bases). Germline CDR1 is SGDLS and CDR2 is YYNGEE. The CDR3 is made up of 15 amino acids. Trimming shortened V by 0 bases and J by 4 bases, and 14 bases separated the two germline ends. Supplemented by reference TRBV9 and TRBJ2-7, the full variable domain reads DSGVTQTPKHLITATGQRVTLRCSPRSGDLSVYWYQQSLDQGLQFLIQYYNGEERAKGNILERFSAQQFPDLHSELNLSSLELGDSALYFCASSVDGTPTYEQYFGPGTRLTVT.

This clone has just a few counts. V gene TRBV6-1 combines with J gene TRBJ1-1; 7 positions agree with TRBD1. With V trimmed by 8 bases and J by 5 bases, 11 bases remained unmatched. The germline gives CDR1 MNHNS, CDR2 SASEGT. This CDR3 comprises 14 residues. This chain's CDR3 is CASSLGGRGTEAFF. The DNA for the CDR3 is TGTGCCAGCTCGTTAGGGGGCCGAGGGACTGAAGCTTTCTTT.

The chain uses TRBV27 and TRBJ2-2, with D uncertain. Germline CDR1 and CDR2: MNHEY and SMNVEV (reference sequence). This CDR3 spans 12 amino acids. The germline V and J ends were trimmed by 2 bases and 6 bases, with 4 bases remaining between them. The CDR3 here is CASSLRAGELFF. Written as DNA, the CDR3 is TGTGCCAGCAGTTTACGTGCCGGGGAGCTGTTTTTT.

The chain has TRBV19 and TRBJ2-5; D unclear. Germline assignment: CDR1 LNHDA and CDR2 SQIVND (reference sequence). The CDR3 sequence is 13 residues long. V dropped 3 bases and J dropped 7 bases, with 12 bases sitting between them. CDR3 nucleotide sequence: TGTGCCAGTAGTATTGGTAGGGATGGGACCCAGTACTTC. Translating it yields CASSIGRDGTQYF.

The chain has TRBV10-2 and TRBJ2-7; TRBD2 agrees at 13 bases. Per the germline V gene, CDR1 is WSHSY and CDR2 is SAAADI. Germline trimming cut 0 bases from V and 2 bases from J; bases unmatched to any gene: 1. The CDR3 runs to 16 residues. The CDR3 sequence: CASSESGLAGAYEQYF. The DNA for the CDR3 is TGCGCCAGCAGTGAGTCTGGACTAGCGGGGGCCTACGAGCAGTACTTC.

This chain uses TRBV19 with TRBJ1-1; tentative D call: TRBD1 (5 bases). Germline CDR1 reads LNHDA; CDR2 reads SQIVND (reference sequence). V was cut by 1 base and J by 4 bases, with 16 bases left in between. The CDR3 is 16 amino acids. The CDR3 spells CASSIGFVTDGTEAFF. CDR3 nucleotide sequence: TGTGCCAGTAGTATAGGGTTCGTGACAGATGGCACTGAAGCTTTCTTT. The entire variable domain, with the rest obtained from reference TRBV19 and TRBJ1-1, is as follows: DGGITQSPKYLFRKEGQNVTLSCEQNLNHDAMYWYRQDPGQGLRLIYYSQIVNDFQKGDIAEGYSVSREKKESFPLTVTSAQKNPTAFYLCASSIGFVTDGTEAFFGQGTRLTVV.

The chain is built from TRBV10-3 and TRBJ2-7; 7 nucleotides line up with TRBD2. This CDR3 is 14 amino acids long. The germline CDR1 and CDR2 sequences are ENHRY and SYGVKD. V was clipped by 4 bases and J by 0 bases; unmatched bases: 3. CDR3 in amino acids: CAISVAGASYEQYF. The CDR3 region has the DNA TGTGCCATCAGTGTCGCGGGAGCCTCCTACGAGCAGTACTTC.

This chain uses TRBV7-3 with TRBJ2-1, with 10 bases identical to TRBD2. CDR3 length equals 16 residues. Germline V gene sequence: CDR1 SGHTA, CDR2 FQGTGA. The junction had 6 bases not matched to a gene; V was cut back by 5 bases and J by 2 bases. The CDR3 nucleotides are TGTGCCAGCAGCCTTACGGGACTAGCGACCTACAATGAGCAGTTCTTC. Encoded protein: CASSLTGLATYNEQFF.

The gene calls are TRBV15 and TRBJ2-7; D is ambiguous. The V gene lost 0 bases and the J gene lost 6 bases, with 18 bases spanning the gap. Germline lookup yields CDR1 LNHNV and CDR2 YYDKDF (reference sequence). The CDR3 totals 16 residues. The CDR3 DNA sequence: TGTGCCACCAGCAGAGATGTTCAAGTGGGCGCGCGCGAGCAGTACTTC. The encoded protein is CATSRDVQVGAREQYF.

The CDR3: CASRTSGESYNEQFF. DNA for the CDR3: TGTGCCAGTCGAACTAGCGGGGAATCCTACAATGAGCAGTTCTTC. The rearrangement joins TRBV28 to TRBJ2-1, with TRBD2 matching over 10 bases. The length of the CDR3 is 15 residues. CDR1 and CDR2 from the germline V gene are MDHEN and SYDVKM. J lost 1 base, V lost 9 bases, and 6 bases had no gene match.

The V call is TRBV19, the J call TRBJ2-7, with D hard to call. The V and J ends lost 9 bases and 5 bases respectively, with 17 bases between them. The CDR3 consists of 13 residues. CDR1 and CDR2 from the germline V gene are LNHDA and SQIVND (reference sequence). The CDR3 sequence is CASLGSRSHEQYF. The DNA of the CDR3 is TGTGCCAGCCTTGGGTCGCGGTCCCACGAGCAGTACTTC.

The sample holds one count of this clone. The J gene is TRBJ2-3, the V gene TRBV14; D is undetermined. The CDR3 extends over 15 amino acids. Germline CDR1 is SGHDN and CDR2 is FVKESK. The ends were cut back, 0 bases at V and 0 bases at J, with 7 bases in the middle. Here the CDR3 DNA reads TGTGCCAGCAGCCAAGACGGCTCTAGCACAGATACGCAGTATTTT. Translating gives CASSQDGSSTDTQYF.

V is TRBV5-4 and J is TRBJ2-5, with a tentative D call TRBD2 (6 bases). Looked up from germline, CDR1 is SGHNT and CDR2 is YYREEE (reference sequence). The CDR3 spans 16 residues. With 3 bases removed from V and 4 bases from J, the gap between germline ends came to 19 bases. The DNA for the CDR3 is TGTGCCAGCAGCTGGGAGGCGGGAACCCAGGGAGAGACCCAGTACTTC. This translates into CASSWEAGTQGETQYF.

V gene TRBV2 combines with J gene TRBJ2-6; possibly TRBD2 for D (5 bases). This CDR3 has 15 residues. Germline V gene sequence: CDR1 SNHLY, CDR2 FYNNEI. V was pared by 6 bases and J by 0 bases, with 9 bases between. DNA for the CDR3: TGTGCCAGCAGCCAAGAGGGCTCTGGGGCCAACGTCCTGACTTTC. Protein sequence: CASSQEGSGANVLTF.

V is TRBV19 and J is TRBJ2-3, with 7 bases lining up with TRBD2. Germline CDR1 LNHDA, CDR2 SQIVND (reference sequence). Trimming cost V 2 bases and J 6 bases; bases outside gene matches: 8. This CDR3 spans 15 amino acids. CDR3 sequence reads: CASSITGGGWDTQYF. The CDR3 bases are TGTGCCAGTAGTATAACCGGCGGGGGATGGGATACGCAGTATTTT.

The sample holds one count of this clone. The chain is built from TRBV9 and TRBJ2-2; TRBD2 agrees at 11 bases. The J segment lost 1 base and the V segment lost 5 bases, leaving 7 bases of the junction unmatched. Germline lookup yields CDR1 SGDLS and CDR2 YYNGEE. CDR3 length: 17 residues. CDR3 protein: CASSSRGLAGNTGELFF. The CDR3 region has the DNA TGTGCCAGCAGTTCAAGAGGACTAGCGGGGAACACCGGGGAGCTGTTTTTT.

The rearrangement joins TRBV5-1 to TRBJ1-3; D remains ambiguous. The CDR3 consists of 15 residues. Trimming stripped 0 bases from V and 0 bases from J, with 7 bases between. Germline V CDR1 and CDR2: SGHRS, YFSETQ. The CDR3 is CASSLEGFSGNTIYF. The DNA for the CDR3 is TGCGCCAGCAGCTTGGAAGGGTTCTCTGGAAACACCATATATTTT.

The V and J genes are TRBV5-5 and TRBJ1-1; unclear D gene. V shed 2 bases and J shed 6 bases, with 5 bases lying between them. Germline V gene lookup returns CDR1 SGHKS and CDR2 YYEKEE (reference sequence). The CDR3 has 11 residues. CDR3 residues: CASSFIAEAFF. The DNA for the CDR3 is TGTGCCAGCAGCTTTATCGCTGAAGCTTTCTTT.

The chain employs TRBV7-8 and TRBJ2-7, with 9 bases that match TRBD1. This CDR3 region has 15 residues. V lost 4 bases and J lost 2; bases outside the gene matches: 6. Germline lookup yields CDR1 SGHVS and CDR2 FQNEAQ. CDR3 coding DNA: TGTGCCAGCAGCTCCCGGGACAGGGCGACCTACGAGCAGTACTTC. As protein: CASSSRDRATYEQYF. The whole variable domain, filled in from reference TRBV7-8 and TRBJ2-7, reads GAGVSQSPRYKVAKRGQDVALRCDPISGHVSLFWYQQALGQGPEFLTYFQNEAQLDKSGLPSDRFFAERPEGSVSTLKIQRTQQEDSAVYLCASSSRDRATYEQYFGPGTRLTVT.

The gene calls are TRBV6-5 and TRBJ2-7; 7 nucleotides match TRBD2. CDR3 length: 16 amino acids. The V gene end was trimmed by 0 bases and the J gene end by 6 bases; junction bases not matched to a gene: 11. Germline V gives CDR1 MNHEY, CDR2 SVGAGI. The CDR3 region is CASSYSGGRALVEQYF. The DNA for the CDR3 is TGTGCCAGCAGTTACTCGGGGGGGAGGGCCCTCGTCGAGCAGTACTTC.